This entry features one TCR beta chain sequence. As yet, its antigen is unknown. Individual cDNA molecules received unique molecular identifiers during library preparation. Each CDR3 protein gets one entry after TCRdb re-called the 5' RACE reads with MiXCR. The sample lists about 30,000 distinct CDR3 sequences; around 5.4% were seen once. This sample was taken from a study of early T cells in non-severe SARS-CoV-2 infection. Study overall: The study sequenced bulk RNA from unsorted whole blood, with chains unpaired. Study results and caveats: VDJdb matching skewed toward anti-spike CD8 responses, missing private and CD4 specificities.

Germline CDR1 and CDR2: SGHAT and FQNNGV. CDR3 length: 14 amino acids. Trimming stripped 4 bases from V and 5 bases from J, with 15 bases between. This sequence originates from an adult who was a healthcare worker with PCR-confirmed SARS-CoV-2 infection or an uninfected control (not recorded which). Material for sequencing was whole blood. This chain connects TRBV11-2 to TRBJ2-7; perhaps D is TRBD1 or TRBD2 (5 bases each). The CDR3 loop is CASSSSRKGHEQYF. DNA for the CDR3: TGTGCCAGCAGCTCCAGTAGAAAGGGACACGAGCAGTACTTC.